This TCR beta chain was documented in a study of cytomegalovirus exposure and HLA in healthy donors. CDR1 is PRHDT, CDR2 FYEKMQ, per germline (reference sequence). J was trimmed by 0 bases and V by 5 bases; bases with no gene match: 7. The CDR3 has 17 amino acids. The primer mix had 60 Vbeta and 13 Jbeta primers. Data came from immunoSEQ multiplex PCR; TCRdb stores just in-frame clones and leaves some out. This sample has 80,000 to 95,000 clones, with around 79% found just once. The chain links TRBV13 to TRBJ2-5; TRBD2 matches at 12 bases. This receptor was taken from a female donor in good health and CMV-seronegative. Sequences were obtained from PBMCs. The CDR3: CASSHRGLAGNQETQYF. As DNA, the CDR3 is TGTGCCAGCAGCCATCGTGGACTAGCGGGAAACCAAGAGACCCAGTACTTC.